These 13 T cell receptor beta chains originate from one sample sequenced in a study of vaccination and CD4 T cells after COVID-19. At the Johns Hopkins FTIC core, DNA taken from cultured CD4+ T cells was sequenced by way of the Oncomine TCR Beta short-read assay. TCRdb redid the calling of the PCR reads with MiXCR, one entry per CDR3 protein. Of approximately 15,000 distinct CDR3 sequences detected, around 42% appear once; the ten largest clones hold roughly 22%. What these receptors recognize is not known. Treatment indicated: approximately nine-day PBMC culture with coronavirus spike peptide pools or control peptides (ViraFEST assay). The material was CD4+ T cells from blood, cultured in vitro, obtained before SARS-CoV-2 vaccination. The source of these receptors is a human donor who had recovered from COVID-19.

The gene calls are TRBV27 and TRBJ2-1; D might be TRBD2 (5 bases). The CDR3 spans 16 residues. Trimming removed 0 bases from V and 9 bases from J, with 18 bases in between. CDR1 is MNHEY and CDR2 is SMNVEV in the germline V gene (reference sequence). Here the CDR3 DNA reads TGTGCCAGCAGTTTATCTACAGCGGCTTTTGAGGGTGAGCAGTTCTTC. It is translated as CASSLSTAAFEGEQFF.

The chain couples TRBV19 to TRBJ2-5; 13 bases match TRBD2. Germline assignment: CDR1 LNHDA and CDR2 SQIVND (reference sequence). There are 15 residues in the CDR3. Germline trimming cut 10 bases from V and 4 bases from J; bases unmatched to any gene: 9. CDR3 nucleotides: TGTGCCACCTTGGGACTAGCGGGAAGCGTAGAGACCCAGTACTTC. Its translation is CATLGLAGSVETQYF.

The J gene is TRBJ2-1, the V gene TRBV6-1; perhaps TRBD1 as D (6 bases). The germline V and J ends were trimmed by 9 bases and 0 bases, with 15 bases remaining between them. This CDR3 region has 15 residues. CDR1 and CDR2 from the germline V gene are MNHNS and SASEGT. CDR3 amino acids: CASRMDRSSYNEQFF. The DNA for the CDR3 is TGTGCCAGTAGGATGGACAGAAGCTCCTACAATGAGCAGTTCTTC.

The rearrangement uses TRBV10-3 and TRBJ1-6; possible D gene TRBD1, 6 bases. Looked up from germline, CDR1 is ENHRY and CDR2 is SYGVKD. This CDR3 spans 14 amino acids. The V and J ends lost 6 bases and 10 bases respectively, with 16 bases between them. CDR3 in amino acids: CAISELQGRSPLHF. The CDR3 nucleotides read TGTGCCATCAGCGAACTGCAGGGGAGGTCACCCCTCCACTTT.

This clonotype has a handful of counts. The V and J genes are TRBV6-1 and TRBJ1-1; D uncertain. Germline CDR1 and CDR2: MNHNS and SASEGT. The CDR3 is made up of 12 amino acids. V was trimmed by 0 bases and J by 11 bases, leaving 10 bases between them. The CDR3 protein is CASSEARTRAFF. CDR3 coding DNA: TGTGCCAGCAGTGAAGCTAGAACCCGCGCTTTCTTT.

The V call is TRBV11-3, the J call TRBJ2-7, with TRBD2 as a possible D gene (6 bases). The CDR3 sequence is 14 residues long. Trimming pared 3 bases from V and 1 base from J, leaving 10 bases between. Germline CDR1 and CDR2: SGHNT and YENEEA. CDR3 sequence reads: CASSFGDSSYEQYF. CDR3 sequence (DNA): TGTGCCAGCAGCTTCGGGGACTCTTCCTACGAGCAGTACTTC.

The V gene is TRBV20-1, the J gene TRBJ1-1, with a weak D call TRBD1 (5 bases). This CDR3 comprises 12 residues. Germline V gene sequence: CDR1 DFQATT, CDR2 SNEGSKA (reference sequence). Trimming removed 3 bases from V and 10 bases from J, with 15 bases in between. CDR3 DNA sequence: TGCAGTGCTAGCGACAGCCAGAGGGGAGCTTTCTTT. Translated: CSASDSQRGAFF.

The gene calls are TRBV19 and TRBJ2-7; D unresolved. V lost 4 bases and J 2 bases, leaving 9 bases between the germline ends. The germline gives CDR1 LNHDA, CDR2 SQIVND (reference sequence). The CDR3 spans 13 residues. Written as DNA, the CDR3 is TGTGCCAGTAGTAGAACCGGACCCTACGAGCAGTACTTC. It yields the protein CASSRTGPYEQYF.

The chain carries TRBV19 and TRBJ1-3, with 8 bases aligning to TRBD1. J was trimmed by 4 bases and V by 10 bases; bases with no gene match: 18. The CDR3 is 17 residues long. In germline, CDR1 is LNHDA, CDR2 SQIVND (reference sequence). The CDR3 DNA reads as TGTGCCACCGACAGGGGAACCTCGGGGGCGGACGGAAACACCATATATTTT. This codes for CATDRGTSGADGNTIYF.

This chain links TRBV6-1 with TRBJ2-1; the D is unclear. V lost 7 bases, J lost 1 base, and 11 bases lay in between. This CDR3 is built from 14 residues. Germline V CDR1 and CDR2: MNHNS, SASEGT. CDR3 residues: CASTGLESYNEQFF. CDR3 DNA sequence: TGTGCCAGCACAGGATTGGAATCCTACAATGAGCAGTTCTTC.

This clonotype has more than one count but fewer than ten. CDR3 nucleotide sequence: TGTGCCAGCACCGAGGGGGTACTCCGCACAGATACGCAGTATTTT. It specifies CASTEGVLRTDTQYF. The rearrangement uses TRBV7-8 and TRBJ2-3; a possible D gene is TRBD1 (6 bases). Trimming pared 7 bases from V and 1 base from J, leaving 15 bases between. The CDR3 extends over 15 amino acids. Germline V gene sequence: CDR1 SGHVS, CDR2 FQNEAQ. The whole variable domain, remainder taken from reference TRBV7-8 and TRBJ2-3, is GAGVSQSPRYKVAKRGQDVALRCDPISGHVSLFWYQQALGQGPEFLTYFQNEAQLDKSGLPSDRFFAERPEGSVSTLKIQRTQQEDSAVYLCASTEGVLRTDTQYFGPGTRLTVL.

The chain combines TRBV10-3 with TRBJ2-3; D uncertain. Deletions cut 6 bases from V and 5 bases from J, with 3 bases between. The CDR3 covers 10 residues. The V gene's germline CDR1 is ENHRY and CDR2 SYGVKD. CDR3 protein: CAIRGDTQYF. The CDR3 nucleotides are TGTGCCATCAGGGGAGATACGCAGTATTTT.

The chain joins TRBV7-6 to TRBJ1-1; D perhaps matches TRBD1 (5 bases). V lost 7 bases and J lost 1, with 13 bases in between. Per germline, CDR1 SGHVS and CDR2 FNYEAQ. This CDR3 is 14 amino acids long. Here the CDR3 reads CASTLDKANTEAFF. The CDR3, as DNA: TGTGCCAGCACCCTGGACAAGGCGAACACTGAAGCTTTCTTT.